This T cell receptor beta chain came from a study of cytomegalovirus exposure and HLA in healthy donors. On the study more broadly: As released early, the data held approximately 80 million unique TCRs from HLA-typed donors.

Study findings and constraints: Apart from CMV serostatus, no immune exposure information was available.

This clone showed up just a few times. Its antigen is unknown. The PCR was carried out with 60 Vbeta primers and 13 Jbeta primers. Sequencing was performed with immunoSEQ multiplex PCR; in TCRdb, only in-frame clones are kept and a portion is missing. The table shows around 81,000 clones, with roughly 63% occurring only once. Healthy people donating bone marrow made up the donors. The study sampled nominally healthy donors, though unrecorded immune exposures were likely. This clonotype was sampled from a man aged 25 to 40 in good health and CMV-seropositive. The source material was PBMCs.

The chain's CDR3 is CASSIQGQEHEQYF. CDR3 in DNA: TGTGCCAGTAGTATTCAAGGACAGGAGCACGAGCAGTACTTC. The gene calls are TRBV19 and TRBJ2-7; 7 positions agree with TRBD1. Germline CDR1 reads LNHDA; CDR2 reads SQIVND (reference sequence). Losses at the gene ends were 3 bases for V and 5 bases for J; bases not matched to a gene: 7. The CDR3 runs 14 residues.